The clone carrying this T cell receptor (beta chain) was detected only a few times. Its matching antigen is unknown. Trimming removed 6 bases from V and 2 bases from J; junction bases left unmatched: 10. This CDR3 is built from 15 residues. The germline CDR1 and CDR2 sequences are DFQATT and SNEGSKA (reference sequence). The investigators amplified TCR beta CDR3 regions from RNA transcripts. First-round RT-PCR targeting the TCR CDR3 was performed with the HTBI primer set. MiXCR, applied by TCRdb to the multiplex PCR reads, yields one record per CDR3 protein. Counted here are 450,000 to 600,000 distinct CDR3 sequences, 11% to 15% occurring once; the ten biggest clones make up around 13%. The data were obtained in a study of T cells in Graves' hyperthyroidism and ophthalmopathy. Study-wide results and limits: Expanded thyroid clonotypes (above 0.001) were mostly also found in blood.

Clinical symptoms, serum thyroxine and TRAb, thyroid ultrasound and orbital computed tomography were used for the diagnoses. Sequencing was performed on blood. This sequence was found in a woman aged 40 to 50 with Graves' hyperthyroidism. The chain has TRBV20-1 and TRBJ2-3; 8 nucleotides agree with TRBD2. The CDR3 reads CSAARLAGPTDTQYF. CDR3 nucleotide sequence: TGCAGTGCGGCCCGGCTAGCGGGTCCCACAGATACGCAGTATTTT.